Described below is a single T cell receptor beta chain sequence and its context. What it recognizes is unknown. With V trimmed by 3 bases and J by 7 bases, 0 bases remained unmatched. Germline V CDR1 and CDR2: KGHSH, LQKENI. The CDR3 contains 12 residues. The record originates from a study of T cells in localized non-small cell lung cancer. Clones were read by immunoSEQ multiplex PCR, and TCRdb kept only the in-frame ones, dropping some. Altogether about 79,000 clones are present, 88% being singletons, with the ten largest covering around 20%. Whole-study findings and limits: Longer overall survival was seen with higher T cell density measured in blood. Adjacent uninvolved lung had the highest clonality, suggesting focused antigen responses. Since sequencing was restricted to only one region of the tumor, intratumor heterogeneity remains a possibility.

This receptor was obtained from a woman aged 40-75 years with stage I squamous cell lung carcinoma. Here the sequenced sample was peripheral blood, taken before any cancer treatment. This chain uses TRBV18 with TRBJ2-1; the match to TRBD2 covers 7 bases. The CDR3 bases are TGTGCCAGCTCACCGGGAGGGAATGAGCAGTTCTTC. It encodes CASSPGGNEQFF.